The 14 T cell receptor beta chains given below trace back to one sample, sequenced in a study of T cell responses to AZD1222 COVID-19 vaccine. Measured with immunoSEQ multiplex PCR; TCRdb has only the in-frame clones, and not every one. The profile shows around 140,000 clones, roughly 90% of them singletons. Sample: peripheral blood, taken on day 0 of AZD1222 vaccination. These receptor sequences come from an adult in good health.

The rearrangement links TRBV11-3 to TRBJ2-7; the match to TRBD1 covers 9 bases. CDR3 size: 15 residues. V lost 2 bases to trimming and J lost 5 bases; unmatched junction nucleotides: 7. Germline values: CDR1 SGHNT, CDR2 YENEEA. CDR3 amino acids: CASSLTQGAINEQYF. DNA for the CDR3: TGTGCCAGCAGCTTAACACAGGGGGCGATCAACGAGCAGTACTTC.

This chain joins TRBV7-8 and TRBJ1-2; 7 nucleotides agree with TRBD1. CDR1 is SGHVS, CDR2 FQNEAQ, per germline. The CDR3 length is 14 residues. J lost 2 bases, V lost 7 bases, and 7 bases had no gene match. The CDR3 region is CASTTIQGNYGYTF. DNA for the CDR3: TGTGCCAGCACGACTATACAGGGGAACTATGGCTACACCTTC.

The DNA for the CDR3 is TGTGCCAGCAGCTGGCTGGACCCGGGGGATACGCAGTATTTT. Amino acid sequence: CASSWLDPGDTQYF. The chain couples TRBV11-2 to TRBJ2-3; a possible D gene is TRBD2 (5 bases). The CDR3 is 14 amino acids. CDR1 SGHAT and CDR2 FQNNGV come from the germline V gene. V was trimmed by 4 bases and J by 6 bases, leaving 14 bases between them.

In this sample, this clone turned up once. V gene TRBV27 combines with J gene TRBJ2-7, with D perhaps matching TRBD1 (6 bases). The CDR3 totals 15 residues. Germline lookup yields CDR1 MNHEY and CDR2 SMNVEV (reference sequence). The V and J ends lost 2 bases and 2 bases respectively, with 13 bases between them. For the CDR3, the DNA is TGTGCCAGCAGTTTAAGACAGGAACGGACCTACGAGCAGTACTTC. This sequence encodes CASSLRQERTYEQYF.

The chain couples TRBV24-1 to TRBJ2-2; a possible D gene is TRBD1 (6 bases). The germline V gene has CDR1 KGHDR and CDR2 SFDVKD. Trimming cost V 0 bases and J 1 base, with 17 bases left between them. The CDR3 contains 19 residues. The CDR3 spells CATSDLLVYGQQNTGELFF. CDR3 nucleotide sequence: TGTGCCACCAGTGATTTGTTAGTGTATGGACAGCAGAACACCGGGGAGCTGTTTTTT.

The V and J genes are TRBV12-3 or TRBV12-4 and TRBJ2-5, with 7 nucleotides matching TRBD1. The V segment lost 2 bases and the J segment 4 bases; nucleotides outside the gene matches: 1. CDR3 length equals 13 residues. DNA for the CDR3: TGTGCCAGCAGTTTAAGGGGGCGAGAGACCCAGTACTTC. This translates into CASSLRGRETQYF.

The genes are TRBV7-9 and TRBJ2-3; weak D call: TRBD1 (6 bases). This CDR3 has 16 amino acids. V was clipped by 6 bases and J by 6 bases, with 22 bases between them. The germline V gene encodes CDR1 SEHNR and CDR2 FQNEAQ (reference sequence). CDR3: CASRFAGTTLGDTQYF. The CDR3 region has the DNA TGTGCCAGCAGGTTCGCCGGGACAACCCTTGGGGATACGCAGTATTTT.

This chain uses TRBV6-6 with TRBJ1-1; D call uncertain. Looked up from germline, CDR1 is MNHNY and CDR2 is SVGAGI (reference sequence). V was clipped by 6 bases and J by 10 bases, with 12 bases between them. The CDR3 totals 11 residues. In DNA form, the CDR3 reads TGTGCCAGCAGCCTCCGGGAAGGAGCTTTCTTT. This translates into CASSLREGAFF.

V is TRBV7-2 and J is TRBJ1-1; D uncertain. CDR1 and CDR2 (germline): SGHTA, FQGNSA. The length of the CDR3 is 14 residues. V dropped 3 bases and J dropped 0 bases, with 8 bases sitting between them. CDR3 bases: TGTGCCAGCAGCTTCACACCCCTGAACACTGAAGCTTTCTTT. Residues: CASSFTPLNTEAFF.

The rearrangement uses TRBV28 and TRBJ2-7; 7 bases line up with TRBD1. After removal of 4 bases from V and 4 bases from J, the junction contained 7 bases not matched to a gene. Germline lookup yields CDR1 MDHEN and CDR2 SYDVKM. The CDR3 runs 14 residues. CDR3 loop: CASSYYRGKYEQYF. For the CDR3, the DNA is TGTGCCAGCAGTTATTACAGGGGAAAGTACGAGCAGTACTTC.

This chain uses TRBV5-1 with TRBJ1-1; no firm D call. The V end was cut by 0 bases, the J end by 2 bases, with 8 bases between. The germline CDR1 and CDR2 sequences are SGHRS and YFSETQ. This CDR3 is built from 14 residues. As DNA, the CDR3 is TGCGCCAGCAGCTTGGTTGCCGGCAACACTGAAGCTTTCTTT. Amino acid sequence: CASSLVAGNTEAFF.

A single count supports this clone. The CDR3 DNA follows: TGTGCCAGCAGCCCGCGGGGGACTAGCGGGGGCAGCTCTTACAATGAGCAGTTCTTC. This encodes CASSPRGTSGGSSYNEQFF. The chain links TRBV3-1 (or the pseudogene TRBV3-2) to TRBJ2-1, with TRBD2 matching 14 bases. Germline V CDR1 and CDR2: LGHDT, YNNKEL (reference sequence). This CDR3 is 19 amino acids long. J lost 4 bases, V lost 4 bases, and 12 bases had no gene match.

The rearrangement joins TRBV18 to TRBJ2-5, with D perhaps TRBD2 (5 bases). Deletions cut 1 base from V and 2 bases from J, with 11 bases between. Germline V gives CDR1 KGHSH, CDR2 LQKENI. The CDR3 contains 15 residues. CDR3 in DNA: TGTGCCAGCTCACCACAGGTTGGGAGACAAGAGACCCAGTACTTC. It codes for CASSPQVGRQETQYF.

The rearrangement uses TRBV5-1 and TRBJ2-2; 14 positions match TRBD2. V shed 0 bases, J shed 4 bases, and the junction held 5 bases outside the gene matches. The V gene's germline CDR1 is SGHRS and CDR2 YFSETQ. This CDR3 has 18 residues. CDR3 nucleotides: TGCGCCAGCAGCTTGGGAAGGACTAGCGGGGGGATCACCGGGGAGCTGTTTTTT. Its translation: CASSLGRTSGGITGELFF. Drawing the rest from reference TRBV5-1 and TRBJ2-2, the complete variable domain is KAGVTQTPRYLIKTRGQQVTLSCSPISGHRSVSWYQQTPGQGLQFLFEYFSETQRNKGNFPGRFSGRQFSNSRSEMNVSTLELGDSALYLCASSLGRTSGGITGELFFGEGSRLTVL.